This TCR beta chain was sequenced for a study of blood T cell repertoires in COVID-19. Trimming took 3 bases from V and 7 from J, leaving 13 bases between them. In germline, CDR1 is SQVTM, CDR2 ANQGSEA. CDR3 size: 13 residues. Sequencing used immunoSEQ multiplex PCR; TCRdb keeps in-frame clones, though not all of them. The sample lists some 320,000 clones, under 90% occurring once. Cohorts were based on clinical histories the participants reported. Recovery meant two consecutive negative NP/OP PCR tests, professional clearance, or resolved symptoms. The sequenced material came from PBMCs or T cells enriched from blood (not recorded which). This rearrangement joins TRBV29-1 to TRBJ1-5; D uncertain. The receptor's source is a man between 60 and 75 years old who had recovered from COVID-19. The CDR3 spells CSVDQGGAQPQHF. The CDR3 coding sequence is TGCAGCGTTGATCAAGGCGGAGCCCAGCCCCAGCATTTT.